The 30 T cell receptor beta chains below were found in one sample sequenced in a study of T cell responses to AZD1222 COVID-19 vaccine. TCRdb keeps only in-frame clones here, not all; method: immunoSEQ multiplex PCR. The sample consists of about 170,000 clones, over 90% of them appearing once. The sequencing here drew on peripheral blood, taken on day 0 of AZD1222 vaccination. These TCRs come from an adult in good health.

V gene TRBV10-1 combines with J gene TRBJ1-4, with 9 bases fitting TRBD1. The V gene end was trimmed by 2 bases and the J gene end by 4 bases; junction bases not matched to a gene: 20. Germline V gene data show CDR1 as WNHNN and CDR2 as SYGVQD (reference sequence). The length of the CDR3 is 21 residues. The CDR3 region has the DNA TGCGCCAGCAGTGAGCCTACAGGAGACAGGGGGTTCCCTCGCAATAATGAAAAACTGTTTTTT. It specifies CASSEPTGDRGFPRNNEKLFF.

The chain joins TRBV5-8 to TRBJ2-2, with 7 nucleotides matching TRBD1. In germline, CDR1 is SGHTS, CDR2 YDEGEE. Germline trimming cut 5 bases from V and 2 bases from J; bases unmatched to any gene: 9. CDR3 length: 16 residues. The CDR3 DNA sequence: TGTGCCAGCAGTTTTAACCCAGGGGGAAACACCGGGGAGCTGTTTTTT. Protein sequence: CASSFNPGGNTGELFF. Using reference TRBV5-8 and TRBJ2-2 for the parts outside the CDR3, the full variable domain is EAGVTQSPTHLIKTRGQQATLRCSPISGHTSVYWYQQALGLGLQFLLWYDEGEERNRGNFPPRFSGRQFPNYSSELNVNALELEDSALYLCASSFNPGGNTGELFFGEGSRLTVL.

This clone was seen only a few times. This chain links TRBV15 with TRBJ2-7; D unresolved. The germline V gene encodes CDR1 LNHNV and CDR2 YYDKDF (reference sequence). This CDR3 spans 16 amino acids. V lost 0 bases and J lost 0, with 12 bases in between. In DNA, the CDR3 is TGTGCCACCAGCAGAGATTGGAACAGACACTCCTACGAGCAGTACTTC. Translation gives CATSRDWNRHSYEQYF.

This clone was observed a single time. This chain uses TRBV6-1 with TRBJ1-2, with 8 bases matching TRBD1. The CDR3 is made up of 13 amino acids. The germline gives CDR1 MNHNS, CDR2 SASEGT. With 6 bases clipped from V and 7 bases from J, the junction kept 7 bases outside the gene matches. The CDR3: CASRDGTGPGYTF. The CDR3 DNA reads TGTGCCAGCAGAGACGGGACAGGTCCTGGCTACACCTTC.

This chain joins TRBV4-2 and TRBJ2-2; 10 bases align to TRBD1. This CDR3 has 16 amino acids. CDR1 is LGHNA and CDR2 is YNFKEQ in the germline V gene. Trimming took 4 bases from V and 7 from J; bases not matched to a gene: 9. CDR3 bases: TGTGCCAGCAGCCGAGGAGCCGGGACAGGGGTCGGGGAGCTGTTTTTT. Protein sequence: CASSRGAGTGVGELFF.

Only one count was recorded for this clone. The V call is TRBV27, the J call TRBJ2-1; 11 bases map to TRBD2. The CDR3 totals 16 residues. J was trimmed by 8 bases and V by 5 bases; bases with no gene match: 11. In germline, CDR1 is MNHEY, CDR2 SMNVEV (reference sequence). As DNA, the CDR3 is TGTGCCAGCAGTACGCCACTAGCGGGAGTTTCGTATGAGCAGTTCTTC. Amino acids: CASSTPLAGVSYEQFF.

This chain links TRBV5-5 with TRBJ1-2; D remains unclear. This CDR3 has 16 amino acids. V dropped 5 bases and J dropped 0 bases, with 17 bases sitting between them. CDR1 is SGHKS and CDR2 is YYEKEE in the germline V gene (reference sequence). The DNA for the CDR3 is TGTGCCAGCAGACCCCTCACCGGCAGGACTAACTATGGCTACACCTTC. Translation gives CASRPLTGRTNYGYTF.

The rearrangement uses TRBV4-2 and TRBJ2-1; 9 positions agree with TRBD2. The CDR3 runs to 13 residues. Trimming cost V 5 bases and J 15 bases; bases outside gene matches: 11. Germline CDR1 is LGHNA and CDR2 is YNFKEQ. This CDR3 is CASSFDLSGRTFF. The DNA of the CDR3 is TGTGCCAGCAGCTTCGACCTTAGCGGGAGAACGTTCTTC.

The rearrangement links TRBV5-1 to TRBJ1-1, with D unresolved. Germline CDR1 is SGHRS and CDR2 is YFSETQ. This CDR3 is 12 amino acids long. V lost 3 bases and J lost 5, with 8 bases in between. The CDR3 spells CASSSQGTEAFF. For the CDR3, the DNA is TGCGCCAGCAGCTCCCAAGGAACTGAAGCTTTCTTT.

This sequence joins TRBV9 and TRBJ1-5; D ambiguous. CDR1 SGDLS and CDR2 YYNGEE come from the germline V gene. Between the trimmed V and J ends, which lost 3 bases and 0 bases, there was a span of 10 bases. The CDR3 is 15 residues long. The CDR3 nucleotides are TGTGCCAGCAGCGAGGGCAGCTATAGCAATCAGCCCCAGCATTTT. It encodes CASSEGSYSNQPQHF.

V gene TRBV10-3 combines with J gene TRBJ1-2, with D possibly TRBD1 on 6 matching bases. This CDR3 is 15 amino acids long. Per germline, CDR1 ENHRY and CDR2 SYGVKD. Trimming removed 3 bases at V and 2 bases at J, with 13 bases between. For the CDR3, the DNA is TGTGCCATCAGTGACTCCGGGACATTGAACTATGGCTACACCTTC. Protein sequence: CAISDSGTLNYGYTF.

This rearrangement joins TRBV29-1 to TRBJ1-2, with TRBD1 matching over 7 bases. The germline CDR1 and CDR2 sequences are SQVTM and ANQGSEA. The V and J ends lost 4 bases and 1 base, in that order; junction bases with no gene match: 6. This CDR3 is 14 amino acids long. The CDR3 DNA is TGCAGCGTTGTCACAGGGGTCGGTAACTATGGCTACACCTTC. Translated, it gives CSVVTGVGNYGYTF. Looking up the rest from reference TRBV29-1 and TRBJ1-2 gives the full variable domain: SAVISQKPSRDICQRGTSLTIQCQVDSQVTMMFWYRQQPGQSLTLIATANQGSEATYESGFVIDKFPISRPNLTFSTLTVSNMSPEDSSIYLCSVVTGVGNYGYTFGSGTRLTVV.

This chain joins TRBV10-1 and TRBJ1-2; D gene ambiguous. The CDR3 is made up of 13 amino acids. The ends were cut back, 2 bases at V and 4 bases at J, with 8 bases in the middle. Per germline, CDR1 WNHNN and CDR2 SYGVQD (reference sequence). This chain's CDR3 is CASSETATYGYTF. CDR3 sequence (DNA): TGCGCCAGCAGTGAGACAGCAACCTATGGCTACACCTTC.

This clone was counted ten times or more. Other DNA sequences in this sample translate to the same CDR3. This chain joins TRBV15 and TRBJ1-4; 10 bases fit TRBD1. The J segment lost 5 bases and the V segment lost 5 bases, leaving 2 bases of the junction unmatched. Germline V gene data show CDR1 as LNHNV and CDR2 as YYDKDF (reference sequence). This CDR3 comprises 14 residues. The CDR3 DNA sequence: TGTGCCACCAGCCGGGGACAGGGGAATGAAAAACTGTTTTTT. Amino acid sequence: CATSRGQGNEKLFF. The variable domain in full, with the rest retrieved from reference TRBV15 and TRBJ1-4, is DAMVIQNPRYQVTQFGKPVTLSCSQTLNHNVMYWYQQKSSQAPKLLFHYYDKDFNNEADTPDNFQSRRPNTSFCFLDIRSPGLGDTAMYLCATSRGQGNEKLFFGSGTQLSVL.

J is TRBJ2-2 and V is TRBV10-1, with TRBD1 as a possible D gene (5 bases). CDR3 size: 14 residues. In germline, CDR1 is WNHNN, CDR2 SYGVQD (reference sequence). V gave up 9 bases and J gave up 0 bases, with 11 bases separating them. This CDR3 reads CASQTGPNTGELFF. The CDR3 nucleotides are TGCGCCAGTCAAACAGGACCGAACACCGGGGAGCTGTTTTTT.

This rearrangement joins TRBV9 to TRBJ1-4; D not certain. The ends were cut back, 0 bases at V and 5 bases at J, with 11 bases in the middle. The CDR3 consists of 15 residues. Germline loops: CDR1 SGDLS, CDR2 YYNGEE. The CDR3 spells CASSVGRGRNEKLFF. The CDR3, as DNA: TGTGCCAGCAGCGTAGGCAGAGGGCGCAATGAAAAACTGTTTTTT.

The rearrangement links TRBV14 to TRBJ2-1, with TRBD1 identical over 7 bases. The CDR3 is made up of 17 amino acids. Germline trimming cut 4 bases from V and 9 bases from J; bases unmatched to any gene: 18. Per germline, CDR1 SGHDN and CDR2 FVKESK. CDR3 protein: CASSPDSGTAVFGEQFF. The CDR3 coding sequence is TGTGCCAGCAGCCCCGATTCCGGGACAGCCGTTTTCGGTGAGCAGTTCTTC.

The CDR3 region is CASSFVFGTSNEKLFF. CDR3 in DNA: TGTGCCAGCAGCTTCGTATTTGGGACCAGTAATGAAAAACTGTTTTTT. This chain links TRBV7-8 with TRBJ1-4; perhaps TRBD1 as D (5 bases). Germline assignment: CDR1 SGHVS and CDR2 FQNEAQ. The V end was cut by 3 bases, the J end by 4 bases, with 15 bases between. The CDR3 is 16 residues long.

This clone was observed once. The chain joins TRBV9 to TRBJ1-6, with 7 bases that match TRBD1. V lost 2 bases and J lost 7; bases outside the gene matches: 6. The CDR3 sequence is 15 residues long. Per the germline V gene, CDR1 is SGDLS and CDR2 is YYNGEE. The CDR3 DNA reads as TGTGCCAGCAGCGTCAGACAGGGTGTGAATTCACCCCTCCACTTT. Amino acids: CASSVRQGVNSPLHF.

V and J are TRBV18 and TRBJ2-2, with a tentative D call TRBD1 (5 bases). CDR3 size: 15 residues. Looked up from germline, CDR1 is KGHSH and CDR2 is LQKENI. V dropped 4 bases and J dropped 0 bases, with 9 bases sitting between them. The DNA of the CDR3 is TGTGCCAGCTCACGCGACAGTTCGAACACCGGGGAGCTGTTTTTT. This codes for CASSRDSSNTGELFF.

V usage is TRBV5-1 and J usage is TRBJ1-1; D possibly corresponds to TRBD1 (6 bases). The V and J ends lost 5 bases and 5 bases respectively, with 10 bases between them. There are 12 residues in the CDR3. CDR1 SGHRS and CDR2 YFSETQ come from the germline V gene. The CDR3 loop reads CASRQGPTEAFF. CDR3 in DNA: TGCGCCAGCAGACAGGGTCCGACTGAAGCTTTCTTT. The entire variable domain, with the rest obtained from reference TRBV5-1 and TRBJ1-1, is as follows: KAGVTQTPRYLIKTRGQQVTLSCSPISGHRSVSWYQQTPGQGLQFLFEYFSETQRNKGNFPGRFSGRQFSNSRSEMNVSTLELGDSALYLCASRQGPTEAFFGQGTRLTVV.

The gene calls are TRBV4-1 and TRBJ1-1; D remains unclear. The germline V and J ends were trimmed by 1 base and 10 bases, with 16 bases remaining between them. The CDR3 covers 14 residues. Germline CDR1 is MGHRA and CDR2 is YSYEKL. This CDR3 is CASSQGRGLRPAFF. Written as DNA, the CDR3 is TGCGCCAGCAGCCAAGGGAGAGGACTGCGTCCAGCTTTCTTT.

This chain joins TRBV19 and TRBJ1-1, with 9 bases identical to TRBD1. This CDR3 region has 17 residues. Trimming at V came to 5 bases and at J to 3 bases, leaving 13 bases not matched to a gene. Germline V gene sequence: CDR1 LNHDA, CDR2 SQIVND (reference sequence). This chain's CDR3 is CASSLGTGFTVHTEAFF. The CDR3 nucleotides read TGTGCCAGTAGTCTGGGGACAGGGTTCACGGTCCACACTGAAGCTTTCTTT.

The genes are TRBV5-4 and TRBJ2-3, with TRBD2 matching 10 bases. The CDR3 sequence is 15 residues long. Germline values: CDR1 SGHNT, CDR2 YYREEE (reference sequence). V was pared by 5 bases and J by 1 base, with 4 bases of the junction left unmatched. This CDR3 reads CASRTLAGGTDTQYF. The CDR3, as DNA: TGTGCCAGCAGAACCCTAGCGGGGGGCACAGATACGCAGTATTTT.

This chain links TRBV6-2 or TRBV6-3 with TRBJ1-1; D is undetermined. Trimming stripped 0 bases from V and 1 base from J, with 6 bases between. This CDR3 comprises 14 residues. Looked up from germline, CDR1 is MNHEY and CDR2 is SVGEGT. CDR3 in amino acids: CASSYSRTNTEAFF. DNA for the CDR3: TGTGCCAGCAGTTACTCGCGGACGAACACTGAAGCTTTCTTT.

This clone was found once. J is TRBJ2-7 and V is TRBV5-4; TRBD2 agrees at 11 bases. CDR1 is SGHNT, CDR2 YYREEE, per germline (reference sequence). The CDR3 is made up of 17 amino acids. Unmatched junction bases numbered 7, after V lost 2 bases and J lost 0 bases. CDR3 sequence: CASSLNSGGGSSYEQYF. CDR3 nucleotides: TGTGCCAGCAGCTTAAATAGCGGGGGGGGTAGCTCCTACGAGCAGTACTTC.

This chain joins TRBV9 and TRBJ1-5; TRBD1 might be the D (6 bases). The CDR3 is made up of 15 amino acids. CDR1 and CDR2 from the germline V gene are SGDLS and YYNGEE. Trimming left V 0 bases short and J 8 bases short, with 15 bases between. The CDR3 bases are TGTGCCAGCAGCGTAGCTGGGGGCCTAGGGGAGCCCCAGCATTTT. It is translated as CASSVAGGLGEPQHF.

This clone appeared a single time. The V gene is TRBV18, the J gene TRBJ1-3; D not resolved. Per germline, CDR1 KGHSH and CDR2 LQKENI. The CDR3 contains 18 residues. Trimming removed 0 bases from V and 3 bases from J, with 18 bases in between. Here the CDR3 reads CASSPPPAYSIGGNTIYF. DNA for the CDR3: TGTGCCAGCTCACCACCGCCCGCCTATAGTATTGGTGGAAACACCATATATTTT.

This chain uses TRBV7-9 with TRBJ2-7; D not certain. V dropped 5 bases and J dropped 5 bases, with 16 bases sitting between them. The germline CDR1 and CDR2 sequences are SEHNR and FQNEAQ (reference sequence). The CDR3 covers 14 residues. This chain's CDR3 is CASSPSPADHEQYF. CDR3 coding DNA: TGTGCCAGCAGCCCATCTCCAGCAGACCACGAGCAGTACTTC.

This clone has more than one count but fewer than ten. This chain joins TRBV7-9 and TRBJ2-1; maybe TRBD2 (5 bases). V shed 1 base and J shed 2 bases, with 9 bases lying between them. The CDR3 is made up of 15 amino acids. Germline V gene lookup returns CDR1 SEHNR and CDR2 FQNEAQ (reference sequence). The CDR3 DNA reads TGTGCCAGCAGCTTAGTACGGGAAACCTACAATGAGCAGTTCTTC. Residues: CASSLVRETYNEQFF.